The clone carrying this T cell receptor beta chain has only a few counts. Its antigen is not identified. This specimen belongs to a study of identical twins. Whole-study findings and limits: Out-of-frame alpha sequences shared between twins exhibited an excess of low generation probability. While abundant cord blood beta clonotypes carried fewer insertions, memory repertoires showed no such pattern.

TCRdb analysed the 5' RACE reads with MiXCR anew, one entry per CDR3 protein. The table records some 790,000 distinct CDR3 sequences, about 20% of them present only once. These data also featured in a second study, about T cells expressing NK-cell markers.

This sequence was found in a woman aged 18-30 years in good health. Input material: PBMCs.

DNA of the CDR3: TGCAGTGCTAGTGGGCGGAACCAAGAGACCCAGTACTTC. It is translated as CSASGRNQETQYF. J is TRBJ2-5 and V is TRBV20-1, with D hard to call. This CDR3 has 13 amino acids. Germline CDR1 and CDR2: DFQATT and SNEGSKA (reference sequence). Trimming removed 3 bases from V and 0 bases from J, with 8 bases in between.